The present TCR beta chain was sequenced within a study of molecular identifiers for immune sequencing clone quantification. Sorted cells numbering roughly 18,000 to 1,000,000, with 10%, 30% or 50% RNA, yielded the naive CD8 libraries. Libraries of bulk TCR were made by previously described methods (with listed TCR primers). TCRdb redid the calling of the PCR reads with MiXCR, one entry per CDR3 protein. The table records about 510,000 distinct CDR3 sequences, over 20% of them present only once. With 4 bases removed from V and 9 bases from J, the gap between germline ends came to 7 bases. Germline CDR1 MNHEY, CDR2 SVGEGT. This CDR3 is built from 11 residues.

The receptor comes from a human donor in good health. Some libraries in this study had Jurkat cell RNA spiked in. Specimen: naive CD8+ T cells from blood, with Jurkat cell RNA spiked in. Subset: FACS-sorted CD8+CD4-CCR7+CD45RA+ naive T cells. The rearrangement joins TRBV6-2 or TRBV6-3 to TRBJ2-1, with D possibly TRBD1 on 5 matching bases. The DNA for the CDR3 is TGTGCCAGCAGTTCCAGGGTTGAGCAGTTCTTC. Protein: CASSSRVEQFF.